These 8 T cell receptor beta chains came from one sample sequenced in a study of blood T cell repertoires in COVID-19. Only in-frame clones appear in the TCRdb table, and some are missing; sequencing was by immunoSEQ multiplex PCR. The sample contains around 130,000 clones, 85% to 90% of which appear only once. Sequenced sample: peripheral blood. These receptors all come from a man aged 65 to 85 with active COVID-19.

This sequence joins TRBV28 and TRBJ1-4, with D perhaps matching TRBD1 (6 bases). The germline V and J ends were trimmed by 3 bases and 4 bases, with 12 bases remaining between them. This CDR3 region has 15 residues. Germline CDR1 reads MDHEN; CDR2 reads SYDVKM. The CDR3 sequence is CASSLIGGVNEKLFF. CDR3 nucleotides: TGTGCCAGCAGTTTGATTGGGGGCGTTAATGAAAAACTGTTTTTT.

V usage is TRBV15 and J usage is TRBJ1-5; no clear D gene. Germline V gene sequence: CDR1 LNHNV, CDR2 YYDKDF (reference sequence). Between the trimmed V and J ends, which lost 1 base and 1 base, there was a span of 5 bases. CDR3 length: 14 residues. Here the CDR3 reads CATSRGQSNQPQHF. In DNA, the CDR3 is TGTGCCACCAGCAGAGGGCAGAGCAATCAGCCCCAGCATTTT.

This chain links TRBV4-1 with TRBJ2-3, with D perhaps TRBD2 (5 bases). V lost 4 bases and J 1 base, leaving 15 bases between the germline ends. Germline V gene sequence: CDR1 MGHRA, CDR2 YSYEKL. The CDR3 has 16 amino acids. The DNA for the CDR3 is TGCGCCAGCAGCCGTCGCGCGAGCGGCCGCACAGATACGCAGTATTTT. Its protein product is CASSRRASGRTDTQYF.

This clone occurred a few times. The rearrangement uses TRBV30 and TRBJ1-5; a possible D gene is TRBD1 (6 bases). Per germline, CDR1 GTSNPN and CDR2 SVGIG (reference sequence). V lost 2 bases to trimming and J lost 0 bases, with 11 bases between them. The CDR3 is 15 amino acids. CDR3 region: CAWSFGGRSNQPQHF. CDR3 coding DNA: TGTGCCTGGAGTTTCGGGGGGCGTAGCAATCAGCCCCAGCATTTT.

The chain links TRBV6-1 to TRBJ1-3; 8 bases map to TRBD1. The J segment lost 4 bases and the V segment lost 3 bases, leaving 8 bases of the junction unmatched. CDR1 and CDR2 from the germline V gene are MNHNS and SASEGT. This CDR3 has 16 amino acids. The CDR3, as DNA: TGTGCCAGCAGTGACCTCAGGGGGCTAAGGGGAAACACCATATATTTT. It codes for CASSDLRGLRGNTIYF.

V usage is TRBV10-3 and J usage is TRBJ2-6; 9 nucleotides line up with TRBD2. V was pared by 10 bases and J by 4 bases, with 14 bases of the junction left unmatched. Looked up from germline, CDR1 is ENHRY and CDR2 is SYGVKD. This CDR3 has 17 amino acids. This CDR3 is CATRPAGGPGGANVLTF. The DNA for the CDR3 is TGTGCCACCCGCCCGGCGGGAGGGCCGGGAGGGGCCAACGTCCTGACTTTC.

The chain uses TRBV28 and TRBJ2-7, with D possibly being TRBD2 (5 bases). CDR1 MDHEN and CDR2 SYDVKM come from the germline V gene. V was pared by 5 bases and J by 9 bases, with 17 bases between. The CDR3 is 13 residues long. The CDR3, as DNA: TGTGCCAGCAGTCCCCTAGGGCAGAGGGTGCAGTACTTC. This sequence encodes CASSPLGQRVQYF.

The CDR3 reads CASSFSGTGGNTGELFF. The CDR3 DNA follows: TGTGCCAGTAGTTTTTCCGGGACAGGGGGGAACACCGGGGAGCTGTTTTTT. The chain uses TRBV19 and TRBJ2-2, with 11 bases identical to TRBD1. Germline V CDR1 and CDR2: LNHDA, SQIVND (reference sequence). This CDR3 spans 17 amino acids. V trimming: 5 bases; J trimming: 1 base; junction bases outside the gene matches: 6.